This T cell receptor beta chain was sequenced for a study of OX40 agonist ivuxolimab in advanced cancers. Study background: Patients achieving partial responses numbered three: one hepatocellular carcinoma case and two cutaneous melanoma cases. Regarding the study as a whole: Antigen targets of the expanded peripheral T cells went undetermined.

As to this clone: What it binds is unknown.

Patients with autoimmune history or systemic immunosuppression were excluded. TCRdb's copy holds only in-frame clones and misses some; the assay was immunoSEQ multiplex PCR. The sample yields about 66,000 clones, 87% seen once. Germline V lookup: CDR1 SGHTA, CDR2 FQGNSA. Losses at the gene ends were 5 bases for V and 2 bases for J; bases not matched to a gene: 2. The CDR3 extends over 14 amino acids. The rearrangement uses TRBV7-2 and TRBJ2-7, with 11 bases that match TRBD2. This TCR was sampled from an adult with an advanced solid tumor such as melanoma, head and neck, liver or kidney cancer. The sample consisted of CD4+ or CD8+ T cells sorted from blood, taken in a trial of the OX40 agonist ivuxolimab. As DNA, the CDR3 is TGTGCCAGCAGCATACTAGCGGGGGCCTACGAGCAGTACTTC. Protein: CASSILAGAYEQYF.